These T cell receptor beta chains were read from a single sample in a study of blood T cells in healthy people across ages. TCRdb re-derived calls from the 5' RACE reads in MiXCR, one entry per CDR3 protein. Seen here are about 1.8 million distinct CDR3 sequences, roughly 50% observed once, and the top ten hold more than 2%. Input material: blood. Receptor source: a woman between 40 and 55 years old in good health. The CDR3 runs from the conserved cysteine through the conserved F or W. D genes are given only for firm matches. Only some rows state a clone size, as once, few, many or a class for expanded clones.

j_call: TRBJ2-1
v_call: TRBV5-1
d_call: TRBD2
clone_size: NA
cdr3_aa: CASIPSSGGAGHEQFF
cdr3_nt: TGCGCCAGCATCCCCTCTAGCGGGGGGGCCGGCCATGAGCAGTTCTTC

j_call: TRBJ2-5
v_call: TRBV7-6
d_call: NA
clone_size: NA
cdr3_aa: CASSLSVEGTEQETQYF
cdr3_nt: TGTGCCAGCAGCTTATCGGTCGAGGGGACCGAACAAGAGACCCAGTACTTC

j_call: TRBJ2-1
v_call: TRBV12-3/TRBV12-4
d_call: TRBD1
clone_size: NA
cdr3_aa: CASDRVEGTNYNEQFF
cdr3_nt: TGTGCCAGCGACAGGGTCGAGGGTACCAACTACAATGAGCAGTTCTTC

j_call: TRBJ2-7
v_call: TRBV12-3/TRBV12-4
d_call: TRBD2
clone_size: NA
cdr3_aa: CASSSLAGQSYNEQYF
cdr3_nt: TGTGCCAGCAGTTCCCTAGCGGGACAGTCCTACAATGAGCAGTACTTC

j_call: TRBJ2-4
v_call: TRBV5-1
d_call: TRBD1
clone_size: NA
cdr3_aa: CASSLKQGFGNIQYF
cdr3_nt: TGCGCCAGCAGCTTAAAACAGGGGTTCGGAAACATTCAGTACTTC

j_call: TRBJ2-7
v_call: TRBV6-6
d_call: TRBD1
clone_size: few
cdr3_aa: CASSGRTGGSFLEQYF
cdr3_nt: TGTGCCAGCAGTGGAAGGACAGGGGGTTCCTTTTTGGAGCAGTACTTC

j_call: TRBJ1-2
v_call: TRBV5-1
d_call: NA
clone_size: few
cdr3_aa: CASSGAGTGHNYGYTF
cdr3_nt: TGCGCCAGCAGCGGCGCCGGGACGGGACACAACTATGGCTACACCTTC

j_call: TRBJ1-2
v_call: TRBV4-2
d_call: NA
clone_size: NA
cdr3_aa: CASSQDHRGALGYTF
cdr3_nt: TGTGCCAGCAGCCAAGATCATAGGGGCGCGTTGGGCTACACCTTC

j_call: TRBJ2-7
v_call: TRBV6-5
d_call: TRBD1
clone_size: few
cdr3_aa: CASSYSMRQGASEQYF
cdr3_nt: TGTGCCAGCAGTTACTCGATGCGACAGGGGGCGAGCGAGCAGTACTTC

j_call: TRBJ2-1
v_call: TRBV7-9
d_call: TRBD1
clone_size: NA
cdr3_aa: CASASGTGEETQFF
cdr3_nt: TGTGCCAGCGCCTCCGGGACAGGGGAAGAGACCCAGTTCTTC

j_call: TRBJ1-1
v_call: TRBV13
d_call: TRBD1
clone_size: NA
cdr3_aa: CASSHGTGITEAFF
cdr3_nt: TGTGCCAGCAGCCACGGGACAGGGATCACTGAAGCTTTCTTT